This TCR beta chain stems from a study of shared clonotypes between healthy human individuals. Each subset's genomic DNA was shared equally among a number of immunoSEQ plates. Profiling relied on immunoSEQ multiplex PCR, and the TCRdb table lists in-frame clones only, not all of them. Found here are roughly 500,000 clones, 81% of them singletons; the top ten hold roughly 13%. V was trimmed by 4 bases and J by 2 bases, leaving 9 bases between them. This CDR3 comprises 13 residues. Germline V gene lookup returns CDR1 SGHTS and CDR2 YDEGEE. This clonotype was obtained from a woman aged 40 to 50 in good health. Some clones in this sample may be carry-over from other donors' samples. This chain links TRBV5-8 with TRBJ1-1, with D unclear. The sequenced material came from PBMCs. The CDR3 is CASSTRVNTEAFF. CDR3 DNA sequence: TGTGCCAGCAGCACTCGGGTAAACACTGAAGCTTTCTTT.